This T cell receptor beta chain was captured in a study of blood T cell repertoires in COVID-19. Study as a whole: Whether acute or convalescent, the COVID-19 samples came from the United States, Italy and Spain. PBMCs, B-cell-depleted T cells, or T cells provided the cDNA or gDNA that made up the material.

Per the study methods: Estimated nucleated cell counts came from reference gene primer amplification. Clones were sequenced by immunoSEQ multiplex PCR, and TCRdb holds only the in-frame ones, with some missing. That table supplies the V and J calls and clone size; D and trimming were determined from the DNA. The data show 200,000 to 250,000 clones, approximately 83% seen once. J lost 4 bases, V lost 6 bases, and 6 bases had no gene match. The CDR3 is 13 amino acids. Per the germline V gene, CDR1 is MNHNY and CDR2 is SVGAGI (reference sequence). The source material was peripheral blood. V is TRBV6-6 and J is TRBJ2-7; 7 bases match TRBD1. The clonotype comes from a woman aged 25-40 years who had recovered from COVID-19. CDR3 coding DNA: TGTGCCAGCAGCCCGGGACAGTATTACGAGCAGTACTTC. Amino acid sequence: CASSPGQYYEQYF.